This T cell receptor (beta chain) was sequenced in a study of CD8+ T cells in alopecia areata. General observations from the study: Clonality exceeded that of normal scalp in lesional scalp, most notably in alopecia totalis/universalis.

After isolation, RNA underwent reverse transcription to generate cDNA as the sequencing template. The method was immunoSEQ multiplex PCR; TCRdb's version includes in-frame clones alone and lacks a portion of them. This sample has 55,000 to 65,000 clones, with 40% to 50% found just once. This clone has just a few counts. Antigen specificity is unknown. CDR1 and CDR2 (germline): SGHRS, YFSETQ. This CDR3 contains 17 residues. V dropped 0 bases and J dropped 6; count of bases not matched to a gene: 8. The origin of this receptor is a human donor with alopecia areata. Specimen: NKG2D-low CD8+ T cells sorted from blood. The chain is built from TRBV5-1 and TRBJ2-2; 10 nucleotides align to TRBD2. CDR3 bases: TGCGCCAGCAGCTTGGCGCCTAGCGGGAGTGCCGCCGGGGAGCTGTTTTTT. Amino acid sequence: CASSLAPSGSAAGELFF.